This T cell receptor (beta chain) appears in the sequencing data of a study of T cell responses to AZD1222 COVID-19 vaccine. Germline V gene sequence: CDR1 MNHNS, CDR2 SASEGT. The CDR3 consists of 14 residues. Trimming removed 2 bases at V and 4 bases at J, with 11 bases between. Notes on the study in general: Spike as a whole was targeted by vaccine-associated CD4 TCRs, dominant at 160-218 and 743-854. The number of AZD1222 recipients seropositive at baseline was only 5 to 7.

Second-dose timings of about 4 or about 12 weeks were pooled. With respect to this clone: Its antigen is not identified.

Method: immunoSEQ multiplex PCR; TCRdb's copy keeps in-frame clones and lacks some. The sample lists about 120,000 clones; around 84% were seen once. This TCR was sampled from an adult who received the AZD1222 COVID-19 vaccine. The specimen was peripheral blood, collected 28 days after the second AZD1222 dose. The V call is TRBV6-1, the J call TRBJ2-5, with D perhaps TRBD1 (5 bases). The CDR3 sequence: CASSESAGPETQYF. DNA for the CDR3: TGTGCCAGCAGTGAATCTGCAGGGCCAGAGACCCAGTACTTC.